Many counts were recorded for the clone carrying this TCR beta chain. Its antigen is undetermined. This beta chain represents an off-target read in a library built for alpha chains; its size is of limited meaning. The entry originates in a study of spatial heterogeneity in lung cancer. Overall study: Alpha-chain sequences were detected in numbers that were consistently lower than beta-chain sequences. Study results and limitations: Ubiquitous and regional expanded TCR counts correlated with ubiquitous and regional nonsynonymous mutations, respectively. Tumoral mutation counts were tracked by counts of expanded intratumoral alpha and beta TCRs.

The CDR3 runs 15 residues. V lost 0 bases and J 3 bases, leaving 7 bases between the germline ends. The germline gives CDR1 SGHNT, CDR2 YYREEE (reference sequence). Regarding time point: sample taken at primary tumor resection. Unsorted whole RNA samples from tumor, nontumor lung or frozen PBMC were sequenced. Via MiXCR, TCRdb re-called the 5' RACE reads, giving one row per CDR3 protein. The sample includes about 19,000 distinct CDR3 sequences, 8.5% to 10% of them seen just once. The chain carries TRBV5-4 and TRBJ1-6; D gene ambiguous. This receptor was taken from a female donor with early-stage non-small cell lung cancer. The sample was lung tumor tissue, taken at surgery. The CDR3 bases are TGTGCCAGCAGCTTGGATACCGGCTATAATTCACCCCTCCACTTT. It translates to CASSLDTGYNSPLHF. The full variable domain, rest sourced from reference TRBV5-4 and TRBJ1-6, is ETGVTQSPTHLIKTRGQQVTLRCSSQSGHNTVSWYQQALGQGPQFIFQYYREEENGRGNFPPRFSGLQFPNYSSELNVNALELDDSALYLCASSLDTGYNSPLHFGNGTRLTVT.